One and the same sample provided the 25 T cell receptor beta chains below, sequenced in a study of blood T cell repertoires in COVID-19. This table comes from immunoSEQ multiplex PCR, and its TCRdb copy is limited to in-frame clones, with some not included. The sample holds around 250,000 clones; 65% to 85% are singletons and the top ten take roughly 3.2%. The sample was PBMCs or T cells enriched from blood (not recorded which). The receptors derive from a man aged 45-65 years who had recovered from COVID-19.

The chain employs TRBV6-5 and TRBJ2-7; 7 bases map to TRBD2. V gave up 6 bases and J gave up 1 base; unmatched junction bases: 6. This CDR3 is built from 14 residues. Germline CDR1 MNHEY, CDR2 SVGAGI. The CDR3 DNA is TGTGCCAGCAGCTTTCTAGCGGATTCCTACGAGCAGTACTTC. Translation gives CASSFLADSYEQYF.

This chain uses TRBV6-5 with TRBJ2-1, with 10 bases identical to TRBD2. The CDR3 covers 16 residues. Germline lookup yields CDR1 MNHEY and CDR2 SVGAGI. Unmatched junction bases numbered 6, after V lost 0 bases and J lost 7 bases. As DNA, the CDR3 is TGTGCCAGCAGTTACTCCCGACTAGCGGGTGGAAATGAGCAGTTCTTC. It codes for CASSYSRLAGGNEQFF.

Regarding this clone: This CDR3 is also generated by other DNA sequences in the sample. The J gene is TRBJ2-5, the V gene TRBV7-9, with a tentative D call TRBD2 (6 bases). Germline V gene lookup returns CDR1 SEHNR and CDR2 FQNEAQ (reference sequence). The V end lost 5 bases, the J end lost 1 base, and 11 bases lay between the germline ends. The CDR3 length is 14 residues. Here the CDR3 reads CASSPLAVQETQYF. As DNA, the CDR3 is TGTGCCAGCAGCCCACTAGCTGTCCAAGAGACCCAGTACTTC.

The chain joins TRBV6-2 or TRBV6-3 to TRBJ1-5; the match to TRBD1 covers 8 bases. Germline lookup yields CDR1 MNHEY and CDR2 SVGEGT. The ends lost 6 bases at V and 3 bases at J; junction bases unmatched: 13. This CDR3 is built from 17 residues. CDR3: CASSPAGQVGVNQPQHF. The CDR3 DNA is TGTGCCAGCAGCCCTGCGGGACAGGTGGGAGTCAATCAGCCCCAGCATTTT.

This clone has a single count. CDR3 sequence (DNA): TGTGCCAGCAGCCCGACAGCTAACACTGAAGCTTTCTTT. Protein product: CASSPTANTEAFF. This chain uses TRBV7-2 with TRBJ1-1, with D possibly TRBD1 on 5 matching bases. Germline CDR1 reads SGHTA; CDR2 reads FQGNSA. The V end was cut by 5 bases, the J end by 2 bases, with 9 bases between. The CDR3 runs to 13 residues.

The gene calls are TRBV18 and TRBJ2-2, with D uncertain. CDR1 is KGHSH and CDR2 is LQKENI in the germline V gene. Trimming removed 0 bases from V and 1 base from J, with 15 bases in between. CDR3 length: 18 residues. This CDR3 is CASSPPPVATLNTGELFF. The CDR3 DNA follows: TGTGCCAGCTCACCACCGCCAGTCGCGACATTGAACACCGGGGAGCTGTTTTTT.

The rearrangement uses TRBV5-6 and TRBJ1-2, with 8 bases aligning to TRBD1. Germline values: CDR1 SGHDT, CDR2 YYEEEE. With V trimmed by 4 bases and J by 9 bases, 11 bases remained unmatched. The CDR3 is made up of 14 amino acids. The CDR3 spells CASSAPEGTGSYTF. The CDR3 nucleotides read TGTGCCAGCAGCGCCCCGGAGGGGACAGGTAGCTACACCTTC.

V and J are TRBV30 and TRBJ2-4; 7 bases fit TRBD2. Germline CDR1 reads GTSNPN; CDR2 reads SVGIG (reference sequence). Germline trimming cut 2 bases from V and 0 bases from J; bases unmatched to any gene: 7. The length of the CDR3 is 16 residues. The chain's CDR3 is CAWSSVREVAKNIQYF. The CDR3 nucleotides are TGTGCCTGGAGTTCAGTCCGGGAGGTAGCCAAAAACATTCAGTACTTC.

The chain carries TRBV28 and TRBJ1-5; 7 nucleotides agree with TRBD1. J gave up 3 bases and V 1 base, and 3 bases lay outside the gene matches. Germline V gives CDR1 MDHEN, CDR2 SYDVKM. The CDR3 length is 15 residues. The CDR3 region is CASSLFDRDNQPQHF. The CDR3 DNA reads as TGTGCCAGCAGTTTATTTGACAGGGACAATCAGCCCCAGCATTTT.

This clone appeared a few times. The V and J genes are TRBV7-2 and TRBJ1-6; no firm D call. The CDR3 spans 16 residues. V lost 7 bases and J 0 bases, leaving 13 bases between the germline ends. CDR1 and CDR2 from the germline V gene are SGHTA and FQGNSA. CDR3 sequence (DNA): TGTGCCAGCACCCCGCAGGCCTCCTCCTATAATTCACCCCTCCACTTT. Encoded protein: CASTPQASSYNSPLHF.

A remark on this clone: One end of the junction fails to match germline, which may point to a read error. The rearrangement uses TRBV12-3 or TRBV12-4 and TRBJ2-1, with D unresolved. The CDR3 consists of 11 residues. The CDR3 bases are TGTGCCAGCAGTGGTCCAGTGACTCGCCTCTTC. Translating gives CASSGPVTRLF.

The rearrangement uses TRBV4-3 and TRBJ2-7; D is possibly TRBD1 (5 bases). Germline V CDR1 and CDR2: LGHNA, YSLEER. V was pared by 0 bases and J by 2 bases, with 17 bases between. The CDR3 runs to 17 residues. CDR3 nucleotides: TGCGCCAGCAGCCAAGAGGCGTTCAGGGTCCCGACCTACGAGCAGTACTTC. It yields the protein CASSQEAFRVPTYEQYF.

The chain is built from TRBV7-6 and TRBJ2-5; TRBD2 might be the D (5 bases). The CDR3 covers 13 residues. Between the trimmed V and J ends, which lost 7 bases and 4 bases, there was a span of 13 bases. Germline V gene lookup returns CDR1 SGHVS and CDR2 FNYEAQ. The CDR3 is CASTRVRGETQYF. The DNA for the CDR3 is TGTGCCAGCACCCGAGTTCGGGGAGAGACCCAGTACTTC.

V gene TRBV12-1 combines with J gene TRBJ2-5; the D segment call TRBD2 is taken from the table without a DNA check. TRBV12-1 is noted as a pseudogene. This CDR3 has 16 amino acids. The CDR3 DNA follows: TGTGCCAGCAGCTTAGGCGGGGGGGCCGCCCAAGAGACCCAGTACTTC. It is translated as CASSLGGGAAQETQYF.

The J gene is TRBJ2-3, the V gene TRBV9; 9 bases fit TRBD2. Trimming cost V 2 bases and J 2 bases; bases outside gene matches: 9. The CDR3 consists of 17 residues. Germline V lookup: CDR1 SGDLS, CDR2 YYNGEE. DNA for the CDR3: TGTGCCAGCAGCGTTCCCTGGAGCGGGGGGAACACAGATACGCAGTATTTT. It is translated as CASSVPWSGGNTDTQYF.

This clone occurred a few times. This chain connects TRBV27 to TRBJ1-2, with 10 bases aligning to TRBD1. This CDR3 has 16 residues. Losses at the gene ends were 4 bases for V and 4 bases for J; bases not matched to a gene: 9. Germline assignment: CDR1 MNHEY and CDR2 SMNVEV (reference sequence). CDR3 sequence (DNA): TGTGCCAGCAGTTACCTCCGGGACAGGGGAGGCTATGGCTACACCTTC. This codes for CASSYLRDRGGYGYTF.

CDR3 nucleotides: TGTGCCAGCAGCTTAGGACAACTCCAGCCCCAGCATTTT. Translating gives CASSLGQLQPQHF. The V and J genes are TRBV7-8 and TRBJ1-5; no clear D gene. Germline values: CDR1 SGHVS, CDR2 FQNEAQ. Deletions cut 1 base from V and 7 bases from J, with 8 bases between. This CDR3 is 13 amino acids long.

The V gene is TRBV19, the J gene TRBJ1-4, with 12 bases fitting TRBD1. This CDR3 contains 15 residues. Trimming removed 5 bases from V and 8 bases from J; junction bases left unmatched: 6. The germline CDR1 and CDR2 sequences are LNHDA and SQIVND (reference sequence). For the CDR3, the DNA is TGTGCCAGTAGTCGGGGGACAGGGGGCGAGGAAAAACTGTTTTTT. Residues: CASSRGTGGEEKLFF.

CDR3 in amino acids: CASSPTRGHTQYF. Here the CDR3 DNA reads TGTGCCAGCAGCCCGACTAGGGGGCATACGCAGTATTTT. The chain is built from TRBV13 and TRBJ2-3; D is perhaps TRBD1 (7 bases). V lost 5 bases and J lost 7, with 13 bases in between. The germline V gene encodes CDR1 PRHDT and CDR2 FYEKMQ (reference sequence). The CDR3 runs to 13 residues.

This chain uses TRBV5-5 with TRBJ2-7, with TRBD1 matching over 8 bases. Germline loops: CDR1 SGHKS, CDR2 YYEKEE (reference sequence). The CDR3 covers 15 residues. V dropped 0 bases and J dropped 3; count of bases not matched to a gene: 5. CDR3 nucleotides: TGTGCCAGCAGCTTGGTGGGAGGACAGGGCTACGAGCAGTACTTC. It encodes CASSLVGGQGYEQYF.

With regard to this clone: Germline and junction disagree at one end, which may indicate a read error. The chain employs TRBV7-7 and TRBJ2-1, with TRBD1 matching 11 bases. This CDR3 comprises 15 residues. Germline V CDR1 and CDR2: SSHAT, FNYEAQ (reference sequence). The CDR3, as DNA: TGTGCTAGCAGCCCTCGGGACAGGGGGGGGAATGAGCAGTTCTTC. Amino acid sequence: CASSPRDRGGNEQFF. Filled out from reference TRBV7-7 and TRBJ2-1, the complete variable domain reads GAGVSQSPRYKVTKRGQDVTLRCDPISSHATLYWYQQALGQGPEFLTYFNYEAQPDKSGLPSDRFSAERPEGSISTLTIQRTEQRDSAMYRCASSPRDRGGNEQFFGPGTRLTVL.

In this sample, this clone turned up once. The chain uses TRBV6-5 and TRBJ2-7, with a tentative D call TRBD1 (8 bases). Germline-derived CDR1 and CDR2 are MNHEY and SVGAGI. The CDR3 has 16 amino acids. Trimming stripped 4 bases from V and 4 bases from J, with 20 bases between. CDR3 loop: CASSSDRQGRGYEQYF. The CDR3 DNA reads TGTGCCAGCAGTTCCGACCGACAGGGGAGGGGATACGAGCAGTACTTC.

This rearrangement joins TRBV28 to TRBJ2-3, with 8 bases lining up with TRBD1. The J segment lost 0 bases and the V segment lost 10 bases, leaving 18 bases of the junction unmatched. The CDR3 is 18 residues long. Germline V gene lookup returns CDR1 MDHEN and CDR2 SYDVKM. The CDR3, as DNA: TGTGCCACCAATCCCTCCGGACAGGGCTTATCTAGCACAGATACGCAGTATTTT. Translating it yields CATNPSGQGLSSTDTQYF.

This rearrangement joins TRBV5-1 to TRBJ2-2, with D perhaps matching TRBD2 (5 bases). The V gene's germline CDR1 is SGHRS and CDR2 YFSETQ. The CDR3 loop spans 15 amino acids. Trimming took 1 base from V and 7 from J, leaving 14 bases between them. CDR3 nucleotides: TGCGCCAGCAGCTTGACCAGTCTAGGAGGCGGGGAGCTGTTTTTT. This translates into CASSLTSLGGGELFF.

The chain recombines TRBV6-5 with TRBJ2-1; 11 nucleotides line up with TRBD1. There are 15 residues in the CDR3. From germline, CDR1 is MNHEY and CDR2 SVGAGI. V lost 6 bases to trimming and J lost 2 bases; unmatched junction nucleotides: 3. Written as DNA, the CDR3 is TGTGCCAGCAGGGGGGGACAGGGGGCCTACAATGAGCAGTTCTTC. It yields the protein CASRGGQGAYNEQFF.